This T cell receptor beta chain was recovered during a study of regulatory T cells in long-lasting Graves disease. Regarding the study as a whole: Newly diagnosed Graves' patients had higher TCR diversity than persistent ones. There were preferences for TRBV28, TRBJ1-2 and TRBJ2-5 in persistent disease.

CDR3 regions were amplified by Arm-PCR using iRepertoire HTBI primers to build TCR beta libraries. One entry per CDR3 protein, called by TCRdb with MiXCR from the multiplex PCR reads. The table lists 500,000 to 800,000 distinct CDR3 sequences, around 32% of them singletons. This sample's time point: persistent/refractory GD, antithyroid drugs over 5 years with positive TRAb. The TCR library was prepared using RNA isolated from PBMCs. Germline V CDR1 and CDR2: LNHDA, SQIVND (reference sequence). With 5 bases removed from V and 9 bases from J, the gap between germline ends came to 13 bases. The CDR3 covers 13 residues. In its sample, this clonotype was seen a few times. Its specificity is not known.

V gene TRBV19 combines with J gene TRBJ2-2; D tentatively fits TRBD1 or TRBD2 (5 bases each). The receptor comes from a female donor with Graves disease. The specimen comprised peripheral blood mononuclear cells (PBMCs), sampled when the disease was refractory, from a patient treated with antithyroid drugs. The CDR3, as DNA: TGTGCCAGTAGTCCGGGACCGAGTTGGGAGCTGTTTTTT. Its translation: CASSPGPSWELFF.